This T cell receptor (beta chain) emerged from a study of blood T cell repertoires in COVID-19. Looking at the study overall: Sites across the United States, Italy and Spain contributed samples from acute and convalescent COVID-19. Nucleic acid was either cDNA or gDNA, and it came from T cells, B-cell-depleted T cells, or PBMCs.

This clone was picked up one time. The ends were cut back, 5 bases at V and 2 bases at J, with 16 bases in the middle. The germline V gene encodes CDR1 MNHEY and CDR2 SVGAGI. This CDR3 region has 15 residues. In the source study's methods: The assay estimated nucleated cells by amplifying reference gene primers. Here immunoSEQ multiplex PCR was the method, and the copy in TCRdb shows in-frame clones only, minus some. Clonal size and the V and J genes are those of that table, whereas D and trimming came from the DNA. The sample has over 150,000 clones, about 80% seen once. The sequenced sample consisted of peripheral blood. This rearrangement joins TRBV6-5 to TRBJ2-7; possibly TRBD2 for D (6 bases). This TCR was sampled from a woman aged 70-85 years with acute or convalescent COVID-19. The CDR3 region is CASSSIFGGTYEQYF. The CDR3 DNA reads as TGTGCCAGCAGTAGCATCTTTGGGGGGACCTACGAGCAGTACTTC.